Shown below are 13 T cell receptor beta chains from a single sample sequenced in a study of blood T cell repertoires in COVID-19. Here immunoSEQ multiplex PCR was the method, and the copy in TCRdb shows in-frame clones only, minus some. The sample yields 100,000 to 150,000 clones, less than 90% seen once. The specimen was peripheral blood. The receptors here all came from a man older than 75 with active or convalescent COVID-19.

V and J are TRBV10-1 and TRBJ2-6; TRBD1 agrees at 7 bases. Germline V CDR1 and CDR2: WNHNN, SYGVQD (reference sequence). The J segment lost 2 bases and the V segment lost 11 bases, leaving 18 bases of the junction unmatched. There are 18 residues in the CDR3. The DNA of the CDR3 is TGCGCCCGTCCTTCGAGGGGGCAGGGGACCCCTGGGGCCAACGTCCTGACTTTC. This codes for CARPSRGQGTPGANVLTF.

The chain uses TRBV5-1 and TRBJ2-7; TRBD2 matches at 7 bases. CDR3 length: 13 amino acids. The V gene end was trimmed by 0 bases and the J gene end by 6 bases; junction bases not matched to a gene: 3. CDR1 is SGHRS, CDR2 YFSETQ, per germline. The CDR3 spells CASSLGEGREQYF. In DNA, the CDR3 is TGCGCCAGCAGCTTGGGGGAGGGACGCGAGCAGTACTTC.

Note on this clone: The junction and the germline gene differ at one end; a read error may be behind it. The V and J genes are TRBV4-1 and TRBJ1-1, with D unresolved. This CDR3 comprises 11 residues. Germline-derived CDR1 and CDR2 are MGHRA and YSYEKL. CDR3 in DNA: TGCGCCAGCAGCCAAGAGAACCTAGCGATCTTT. Translation gives CASSQENLAIF.

This chain links TRBV6-2 or TRBV6-3 with TRBJ2-3, with TRBD2 identical over 14 bases. Germline values: CDR1 MNHEY, CDR2 SVGEGT. V lost 4 bases, J lost 2 bases, and 11 bases stayed unmatched. The CDR3 is 19 residues long. CDR3: CASSSPGTSGSRNTDTQYF. The CDR3 DNA is TGTGCCAGCAGTTCCCCCGGGACTAGCGGGAGTCGGAACACAGATACGCAGTATTTT.

This clone has just a few counts. The chain joins TRBV9 to TRBJ2-5; 7 bases are a match to TRBD2. CDR3 size: 14 residues. Trimming removed 3 bases from V and 5 bases from J; junction bases left unmatched: 7. Germline V lookup: CDR1 SGDLS, CDR2 YYNGEE. The CDR3 DNA reads TGTGCCAGCAGCGGGGGAGGGCCGGGGGAGACCCAGTACTTC. Encoded protein: CASSGGGPGETQYF.

The CDR3: CASSQAGSTEAFF. CDR3 in DNA: TGTGCCAGCAGCCAAGCAGGAAGCACTGAAGCTTTCTTT. The chain is built from TRBV3-1 (or the pseudogene TRBV3-2) and TRBJ1-1, with D hard to call. This CDR3 spans 13 amino acids. The germline CDR1 and CDR2 sequences are LGHDT and YNNKEL (reference sequence). With 1 base removed from V and 4 bases from J, the gap between germline ends came to 7 bases.

The CDR3 loop is CASSLGGADNYGYTF. For the CDR3, the DNA is TGTGCCAGCAGCTTAGGAGGGGCTGATAACTATGGCTACACCTTC. V and J are TRBV7-3 and TRBJ1-2; weak D call: TRBD1 (5 bases). Germline lookup yields CDR1 SGHTA and CDR2 FQGTGA. The CDR3 runs 15 residues. V was cut by 2 bases and J by 1 base, with 11 bases left in between.

This clone was found once. This rearrangement joins TRBV3-1 (or the pseudogene TRBV3-2) to TRBJ1-3; TRBD1 matches 7 bases. V trimming: 4 bases; J trimming: 7 bases; junction bases outside the gene matches: 7. Per germline, CDR1 LGHDT and CDR2 YNNKEL (reference sequence). This CDR3 has 14 residues. The CDR3, as DNA: TGTGCCAGCAGCCCAGGACAGGCTCGGAACACCATATATTTT. Its protein product is CASSPGQARNTIYF.

This clone was picked up one time. The V call is TRBV7-2, the J call TRBJ1-2, with D maybe TRBD1 (5 bases). Germline V gene lookup returns CDR1 SGHTA and CDR2 FQGNSA. V was shortened by 0 bases and J by 1 base, with 15 bases between the two germline ends. The CDR3 runs 17 residues. CDR3 protein: CASSLAGFGGFNYGYTF. The CDR3 coding sequence is TGTGCCAGCAGCTTAGCAGGGTTCGGGGGATTTAACTATGGCTACACCTTC.

This chain links TRBV5-6 with TRBJ2-7; D gene uncertain. V gave up 5 bases and J gave up 2 bases, with 11 bases separating them. Germline lookup yields CDR1 SGHDT and CDR2 YYEEEE. The CDR3 runs 13 residues. As DNA, the CDR3 is TGTGCCAGCAGTTCCAGGTTGACCTACGAGCAGTACTTC. Amino acids: CASSSRLTYEQYF.

The chain combines TRBV5-6 with TRBJ2-7; 7 positions agree with TRBD1. After removal of 0 bases from V and 5 bases from J, the junction contained 11 bases not matched to a gene. The CDR3 runs to 16 residues. Germline V CDR1 and CDR2: SGHDT, YYEEEE. Here the CDR3 DNA reads TGTGCCAGCAGCTTGGAAATGACAGGGATGAGGAACGAGCAGTACTTC. It translates to CASSLEMTGMRNEQYF.

The J gene is TRBJ2-7, the V gene TRBV19; tentatively, D is TRBD1 (5 bases). V lost 2 bases and J 4 bases, leaving 9 bases between the germline ends. Germline CDR1 LNHDA, CDR2 SQIVND (reference sequence). The CDR3 length is 13 residues. The CDR3 spells CASSISWTYEQYF. In DNA form, the CDR3 reads TGTGCCAGTAGTATAAGTTGGACATACGAGCAGTACTTC.

This chain joins TRBV6-5 and TRBJ2-7, with TRBD2 matching over 13 bases. J was trimmed by 5 bases and V by 6 bases; bases with no gene match: 7. Germline CDR1 and CDR2: MNHEY and SVGAGI. This CDR3 comprises 15 residues. CDR3 loop: CASSRTSGRADEQYF. As DNA, the CDR3 is TGTGCCAGCAGCCGTACTAGCGGGAGGGCCGACGAGCAGTACTTC.